Listed below are T cell receptor beta chains from one sample, sequenced in a study of molecular identifiers for immune sequencing clone quantification. TCRdb called the PCR reads again in MiXCR, with one record for every CDR3 protein. The sample lists some 100,000 distinct CDR3 sequences, around 20% occurring once. The specimen sequenced was naive CD8+ T cells from blood, with Jurkat cell RNA spiked in. The receptors shown here come from a human donor in good health. Some libraries in this study had Jurkat cell RNA spiked in. Each CDR3 is given with its conserved first and last residue. A D gene is named only where the DNA matches it firmly. Size tells how often a clone was seen (once, few, many) or the class of an expanded clone, and some rows leave it out.

d_call: TRBD1
v_call: TRBV2
j_call: TRBJ2-7
clone_size: many
cdr3_length: 14
cdr3_nt: TGTGCCAGCAGAGGACAGGAAGTTTCCTACGAGCAGTACTTC
cdr3_aa: CASRGQEVSYEQYF

d_call: -
v_call: TRBV9
j_call: TRBJ1-1
clone_size: many
cdr3_length: 13
cdr3_nt: TGTGCCAGCAGCGATGGTTGGGGCACTGAAGCTTTCTTT
cdr3_aa: CASSDGWGTEAFF

d_call: -
v_call: TRBV7-6
j_call: TRBJ1-3
clone_size: many
cdr3_length: 20
cdr3_nt: TGTGCCAGCAGCCCCGTCCCGGGACGACCTAAGGCCCTCTCTGGAAACACCATATATTTT
cdr3_aa: CASSPVPGRPKALSGNTIYF

d_call: TRBD1
v_call: TRBV5-6
j_call: TRBJ2-7
clone_size: -
cdr3_length: 15
cdr3_nt: TGTGCCAGCAGCTCCCGGGACAGGGGACCCTACGAGCAGTACTTC
cdr3_aa: CASSSRDRGPYEQYF

d_call: TRBD2
v_call: TRBV11-2
j_call: TRBJ2-3
clone_size: many
cdr3_length: 18
cdr3_nt: TGTGCCAGCACCCCCTCCGGGACTAGCGGGGGGGAGGGGAATACGCAGTATTTT
cdr3_aa: CASTPSGTSGGEGNTQYF

d_call: -
v_call: TRBV7-9
j_call: TRBJ1-1
clone_size: -
cdr3_length: 14
cdr3_nt: TGTGCCAGCAGCTCCGGGCTTTTATTCACTGAAGCTTTCTTT
cdr3_aa: CASSSGLLFTEAFF

d_call: -
v_call: TRBV20-1
j_call: TRBJ2-7
clone_size: many
cdr3_length: 15
cdr3_nt: TGCAGTGCTAGAGATGTAGGATCCACCCTCTACGAGCAGTACTTC
cdr3_aa: CSARDVGSTLYEQYF

d_call: -
v_call: TRBV28
j_call: TRBJ2-7
clone_size: many
cdr3_length: 14
cdr3_nt: TGTGCCAGCAGTTTGTGGGCAGGCACCTACGAGCAGTACTTC
cdr3_aa: CASSLWAGTYEQYF

d_call: -
v_call: TRBV28
j_call: TRBJ2-7
clone_size: many
cdr3_length: 15
cdr3_nt: TGTGCCACCACTACGGTTACAGAACCCACCTACGAGCAGTACTTC
cdr3_aa: CATTTVTEPTYEQYF

d_call: -
v_call: TRBV28
j_call: TRBJ2-1
clone_size: -
cdr3_length: 15
cdr3_nt: TGTGCCAGCAGTTTTTTGAGCGGAGATGCCAATGAGCAGTTCTTC
cdr3_aa: CASSFLSGDANEQFF

d_call: TRBD2
v_call: TRBV9
j_call: TRBJ2-2
clone_size: many
cdr3_length: 18
cdr3_nt: TGTGCCAGCAGCGTGACTAGCGGGGGAACTCCGGGCACCGGGGAGCTGTTTTTT
cdr3_aa: CASSVTSGGTPGTGELFF

d_call: -
v_call: TRBV29-1
j_call: TRBJ2-2
clone_size: many
cdr3_length: 14
cdr3_nt: TGCAGCGTTGATTTGAGGGGTAACACCGGGGAGCTGTTTTTT
cdr3_aa: CSVDLRGNTGELFF

d_call: TRBD2
v_call: TRBV9
j_call: TRBJ2-1
clone_size: few
cdr3_length: 17
cdr3_nt: TGTGCCAGCAGCGTAGAGAGGACTAGCGGGAGCGGTAATGAGCAGTTCTTC
cdr3_aa: CASSVERTSGSGNEQFF

d_call: -
v_call: TRBV4-3
j_call: TRBJ2-4
clone_size: many
cdr3_length: 15
cdr3_nt: TGCGCCAGCAGCCCCGACCCAGTAGCCAAAAACATTCAGTACTTC
cdr3_aa: CASSPDPVAKNIQYF

d_call: -
v_call: TRBV7-2
j_call: TRBJ2-6
clone_size: many
cdr3_length: 15
cdr3_nt: TGTGCCAGCAGCTTTCAAGGAATTTGGGCCAACGTCCTGACTTTC
cdr3_aa: CASSFQGIWANVLTF

d_call: -
v_call: TRBV28
j_call: TRBJ1-1
clone_size: many
cdr3_length: 13
cdr3_nt: TGTGCCAGCAGTTTTCGGGGAGGGACTGAAGCTTTCTTT
cdr3_aa: CASSFRGGTEAFF

d_call: -
v_call: TRBV3-1
j_call: TRBJ2-3
clone_size: -
cdr3_length: 12
cdr3_nt: TGTGCCAGCAGCCTAGCGTTTGATACGCAGTATTTT
cdr3_aa: CASSLAFDTQYF

d_call: TRBD2
v_call: TRBV11-2
j_call: TRBJ2-5
clone_size: many
cdr3_length: 15
cdr3_nt: TGTGCCAGCAGCATAACTAGCGGAGGGCGAGAGACCCAGTACTTC
cdr3_aa: CASSITSGGRETQYF